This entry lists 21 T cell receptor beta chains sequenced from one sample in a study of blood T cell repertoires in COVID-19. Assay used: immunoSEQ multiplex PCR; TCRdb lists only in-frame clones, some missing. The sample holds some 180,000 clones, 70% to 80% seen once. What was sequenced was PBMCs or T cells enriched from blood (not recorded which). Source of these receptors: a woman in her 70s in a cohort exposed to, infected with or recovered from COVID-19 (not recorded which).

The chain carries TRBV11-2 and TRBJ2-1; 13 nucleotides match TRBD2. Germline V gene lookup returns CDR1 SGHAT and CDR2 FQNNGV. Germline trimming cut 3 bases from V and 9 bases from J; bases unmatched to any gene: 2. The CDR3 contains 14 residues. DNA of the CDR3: TGTGCCAGCAGCTTCGGGACTAGCGGGATTGAGCAGTTCTTC. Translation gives CASSFGTSGIEQFF.

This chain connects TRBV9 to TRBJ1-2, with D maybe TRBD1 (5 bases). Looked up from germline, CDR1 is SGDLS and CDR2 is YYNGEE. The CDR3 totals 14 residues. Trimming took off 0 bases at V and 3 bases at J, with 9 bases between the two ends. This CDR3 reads CASSVGPGHYGYTF. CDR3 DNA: TGTGCCAGCAGCGTAGGGCCAGGGCACTATGGCTACACCTTC.

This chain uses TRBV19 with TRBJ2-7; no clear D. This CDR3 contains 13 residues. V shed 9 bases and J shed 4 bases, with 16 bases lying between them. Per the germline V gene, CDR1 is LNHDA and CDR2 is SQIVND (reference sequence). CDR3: CARIFPYPYEQYF. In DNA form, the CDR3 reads TGTGCCAGAATCTTCCCCTACCCATACGAGCAGTACTTC.

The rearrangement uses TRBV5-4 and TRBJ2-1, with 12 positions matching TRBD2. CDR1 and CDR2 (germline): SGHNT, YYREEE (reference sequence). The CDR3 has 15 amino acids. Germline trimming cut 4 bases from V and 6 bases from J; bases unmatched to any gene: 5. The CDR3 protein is CASSPTSGSPNEQFF. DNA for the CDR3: TGTGCCAGCAGCCCGACTAGCGGGAGCCCCAATGAGCAGTTCTTC.

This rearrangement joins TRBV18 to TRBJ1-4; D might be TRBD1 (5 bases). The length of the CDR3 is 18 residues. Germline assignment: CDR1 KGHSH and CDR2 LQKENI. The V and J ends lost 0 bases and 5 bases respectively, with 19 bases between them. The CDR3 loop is CASSPPGGLVVPNEKLFF. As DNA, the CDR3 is TGTGCCAGCTCACCACCGGGGGGACTCGTGGTCCCGAATGAAAAACTGTTTTTT.

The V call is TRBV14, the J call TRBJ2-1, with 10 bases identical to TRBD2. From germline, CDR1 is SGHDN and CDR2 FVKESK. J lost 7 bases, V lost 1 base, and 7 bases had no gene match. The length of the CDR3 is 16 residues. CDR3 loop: CASSQVGSGRVNEQFF. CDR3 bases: TGTGCCAGCAGCCAAGTTGGAAGCGGGAGGGTAAATGAGCAGTTCTTC. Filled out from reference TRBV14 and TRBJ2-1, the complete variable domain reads EAGVTQFPSHSVIEKGQTVTLRCDPISGHDNLYWYRRVMGKEIKFLLHFVKESKQDESGMPNNRFLAERTGGTYSTLKVQPAELEDSGVYFCASSQVGSGRVNEQFFGPGTRLTVL.

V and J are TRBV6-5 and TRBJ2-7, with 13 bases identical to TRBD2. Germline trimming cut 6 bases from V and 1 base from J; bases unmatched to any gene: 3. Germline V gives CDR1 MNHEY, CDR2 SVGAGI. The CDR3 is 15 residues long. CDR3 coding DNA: TGTGCCAGCAGGGAGGGACTAGCGGGATCCTACGAGCAGTACTTC. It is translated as CASREGLAGSYEQYF.

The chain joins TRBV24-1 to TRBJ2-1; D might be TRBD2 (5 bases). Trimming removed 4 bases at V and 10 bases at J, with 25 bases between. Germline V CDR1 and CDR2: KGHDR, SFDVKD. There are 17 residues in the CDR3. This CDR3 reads CATSDRARRSGVGEQFF. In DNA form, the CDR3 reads TGTGCCACCAGTGACAGAGCGCGTCGGAGCGGCGTGGGGGAGCAGTTCTTC.

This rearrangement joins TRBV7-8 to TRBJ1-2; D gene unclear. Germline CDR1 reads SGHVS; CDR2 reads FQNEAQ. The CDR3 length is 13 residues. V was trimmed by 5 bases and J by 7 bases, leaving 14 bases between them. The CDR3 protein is CASSPTRESGYTF. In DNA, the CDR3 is TGTGCCAGCAGCCCGACGCGGGAAAGTGGCTACACCTTC.

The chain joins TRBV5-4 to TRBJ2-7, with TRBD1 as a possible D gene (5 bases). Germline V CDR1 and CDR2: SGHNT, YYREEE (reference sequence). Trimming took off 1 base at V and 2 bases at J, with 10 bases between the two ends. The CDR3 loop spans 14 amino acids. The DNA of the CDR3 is TGTGCCAGCAGCTTGAAGAAGGGGACCTACGAGCAGTACTTC. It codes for CASSLKKGTYEQYF.

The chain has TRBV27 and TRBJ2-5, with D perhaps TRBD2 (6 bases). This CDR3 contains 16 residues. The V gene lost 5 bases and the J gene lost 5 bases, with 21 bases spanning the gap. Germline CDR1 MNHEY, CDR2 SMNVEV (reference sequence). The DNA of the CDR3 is TGTGCCAGCAGTACCCCCCGGGGACTCAATGGGGAGACCCAGTACTTC. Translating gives CASSTPRGLNGETQYF.

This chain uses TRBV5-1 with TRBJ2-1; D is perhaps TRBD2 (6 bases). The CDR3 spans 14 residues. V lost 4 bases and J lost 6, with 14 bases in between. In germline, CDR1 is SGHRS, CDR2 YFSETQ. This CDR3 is CASSRDRLGNEQFF. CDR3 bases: TGCGCCAGCAGCCGAGACAGACTAGGCAATGAGCAGTTCTTC.

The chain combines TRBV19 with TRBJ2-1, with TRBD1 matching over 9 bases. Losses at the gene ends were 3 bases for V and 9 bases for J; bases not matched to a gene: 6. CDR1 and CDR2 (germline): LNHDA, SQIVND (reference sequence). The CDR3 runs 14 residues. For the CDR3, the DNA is TGTGCCAGTAGTATGAGGACAGGGGCGGGTGAGCAGTTCTTC. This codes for CASSMRTGAGEQFF. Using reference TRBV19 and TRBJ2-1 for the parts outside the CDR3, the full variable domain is DGGITQSPKYLFRKEGQNVTLSCEQNLNHDAMYWYRQDPGQGLRLIYYSQIVNDFQKGDIAEGYSVSREKKESFPLTVTSAQKNPTAFYLCASSMRTGAGEQFFGPGTRLTVL.

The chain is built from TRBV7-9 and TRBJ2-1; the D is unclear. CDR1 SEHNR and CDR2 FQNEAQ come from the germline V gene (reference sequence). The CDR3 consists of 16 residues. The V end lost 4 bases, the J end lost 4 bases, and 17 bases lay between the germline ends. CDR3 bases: TGTGCCAGCAGCTCCTCCATGGCCGTGTCGTACAATGAGCAGTTCTTC. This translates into CASSSSMAVSYNEQFF.

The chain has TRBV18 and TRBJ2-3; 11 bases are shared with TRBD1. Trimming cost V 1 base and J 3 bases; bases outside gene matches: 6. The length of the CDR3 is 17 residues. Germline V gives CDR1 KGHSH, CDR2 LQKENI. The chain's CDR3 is CASSPRTGTGGTDTQYF. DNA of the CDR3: TGTGCCAGCTCACCACGGACCGGGACAGGGGGGACAGATACGCAGTATTTT.

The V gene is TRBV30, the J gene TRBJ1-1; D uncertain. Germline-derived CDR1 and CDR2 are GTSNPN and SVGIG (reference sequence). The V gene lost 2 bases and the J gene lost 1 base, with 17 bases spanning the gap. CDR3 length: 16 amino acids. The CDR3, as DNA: TGTGCCTGGAGTTATAAAACCTCGGTCCGGAACACTGAAGCTTTCTTT. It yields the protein CAWSYKTSVRNTEAFF.

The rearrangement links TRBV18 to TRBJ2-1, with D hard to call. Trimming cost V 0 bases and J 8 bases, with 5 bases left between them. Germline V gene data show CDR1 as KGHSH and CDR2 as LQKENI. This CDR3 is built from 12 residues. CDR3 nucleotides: TGTGCCAGCTCACCACCTATAGATGAGCAGTTCTTC. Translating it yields CASSPPIDEQFF.

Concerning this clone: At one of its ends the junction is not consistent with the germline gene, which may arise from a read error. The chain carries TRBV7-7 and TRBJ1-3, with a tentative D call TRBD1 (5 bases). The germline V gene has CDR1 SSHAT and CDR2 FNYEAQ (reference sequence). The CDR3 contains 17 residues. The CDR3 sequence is CASSLESQDTSGNTIYF. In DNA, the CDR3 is TGTGCTAGCAGCTTAGAGTCACAGGATACCTCTGGAAACACCATATATTTT.

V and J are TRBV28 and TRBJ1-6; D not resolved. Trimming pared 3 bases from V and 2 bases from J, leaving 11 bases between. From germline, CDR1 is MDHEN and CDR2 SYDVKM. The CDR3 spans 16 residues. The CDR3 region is CASSFPGGAYNSPLHF. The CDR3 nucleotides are TGTGCCAGCAGTTTCCCGGGTGGAGCCTATAATTCACCCCTCCACTTT.

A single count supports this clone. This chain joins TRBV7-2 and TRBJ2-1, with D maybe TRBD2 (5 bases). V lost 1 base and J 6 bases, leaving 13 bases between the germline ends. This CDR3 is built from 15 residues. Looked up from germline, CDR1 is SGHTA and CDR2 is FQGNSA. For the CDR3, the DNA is TGTGCCAGCAGCTTAGGAGGGAGCCCCCGCAATGAGCAGTTCTTC. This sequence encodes CASSLGGSPRNEQFF.

The CDR3 protein is CASSPDEGQPQHF. As DNA, the CDR3 is TGTGCCAGCAGCCCGGACGAGGGTCAGCCCCAGCATTTT. This chain uses TRBV7-9 with TRBJ1-5; D ambiguous. Trimming removed 5 bases at V and 6 bases at J, with 11 bases between. Germline CDR1 is SEHNR and CDR2 is FQNEAQ (reference sequence). This CDR3 has 13 residues.